A single sample gave rise to the 26 T cell receptor beta chains below, sequenced in a study of human T cells and chemical hapten exposure. From the RACE reads, TCRdb called clonotypes with MiXCR, one entry per CDR3 protein. The sample records 65,000 to 85,000 distinct CDR3 sequences, approximately 10% being singletons. Time point meaning: patch test 1, 2 weeks after DPC sensitization. As for treatment: therapeutic diphenylcyclopropenone sensitization with weekly scalp DPC. The input for sequencing was whole blood, taken in connection with sensitization to the hapten diphenylcyclopropenone (DPC). Source of these receptors: a woman in her forties or fifties with alopecia areata. Some clones in this sample may be carry-over from other donors' samples.

This clonotype was found many times. The chain has TRBV13 and TRBJ2-3; 11 nucleotides line up with TRBD2. The trim removed 5 bases at V and 3 bases at J, leaving 10 bases unmatched. This CDR3 region has 17 residues. Germline V gene sequence: CDR1 PRHDT, CDR2 FYEKMQ (reference sequence). The CDR3 spells CASSVTSGRIKTDTQYF. The CDR3 DNA is TGTGCCAGCAGCGTAACTAGCGGGAGAATTAAGACAGATACGCAGTATTTT.

The chain uses TRBV6-2 or TRBV6-3 and TRBJ2-1; 8 bases line up with TRBD2. The V and J ends lost 6 bases and 0 bases, in that order; junction bases with no gene match: 10. Germline V lookup: CDR1 MNHEY, CDR2 SVGEGT. This CDR3 has 17 amino acids. CDR3 sequence: CASRSPVLAVSYNEQFF. The CDR3 coding sequence is TGTGCCAGCAGATCCCCTGTACTAGCGGTCTCCTACAATGAGCAGTTCTTC.

On this clonotype itself: The junction departs from the called germline gene at one end, perhaps through a read error. V is TRBV7-2 and J is TRBJ1-5; D remains unclear. The CDR3 spans 15 residues. Germline CDR1 is SGHTA and CDR2 is FQGNSA. The CDR3 spells CASSLAGRSNQPQRF. Here the CDR3 DNA reads TGTGCCAGCAGCTTAGCAGGGCGTAGCAATCAGCCCCAGCGTTTT. The whole variable domain, remainder taken from reference TRBV7-2 and TRBJ1-5, is GAGVSQSPSNKVTEKGKDVELRCDPISGHTALYWYRQSLGQGLEFLIYFQGNSAPDKSGLPSDRFSAERTGGSVSTLTIQRTQQEDSAVYLCASSLAGRSNQPQRFGDGTRLSIL.

This clonotype was recorded a few times. This rearrangement joins TRBV5-5 to TRBJ1-1; the match to TRBD1 covers 8 bases. V lost 4 bases, J lost 1 base, and 6 bases stayed unmatched. Germline V gives CDR1 SGHKS, CDR2 YYEKEE (reference sequence). The CDR3 has 15 amino acids. CDR3 in amino acids: CASSMDRAWNTEAFF. In nucleotides, the CDR3 is TGTGCCAGCAGCATGGACAGGGCATGGAACACTGAAGCTTTCTTT.

This rearrangement joins TRBV5-1 to TRBJ2-1; the D call may be TRBD1 or TRBD2 (5 bases each). Per the germline V gene, CDR1 is SGHRS and CDR2 is YFSETQ. The length of the CDR3 is 14 residues. The V end was cut by 7 bases, the J end by 7 bases, with 18 bases between. The CDR3 is CASGYQGDLNEQFF. The CDR3 DNA sequence: TGCGCCAGCGGGTACCAGGGAGATTTGAATGAGCAGTTCTTC.

This clonotype came up many times. The gene calls are TRBV10-1 and TRBJ2-1; no definite D call. Trimming shortened V by 4 bases and J by 7 bases, and 14 bases separated the two germline ends. This CDR3 spans 14 amino acids. Germline V gene sequence: CDR1 WNHNN, CDR2 SYGVQD (reference sequence). The CDR3 DNA reads TGCGCCAGCAGTGGTCTAGAAAATTGGAATGAGCAGTTCTTC. Translation: CASSGLENWNEQFF.

A few counts support this clonotype. J is TRBJ2-2 and V is TRBV5-4; D unclear. The CDR3 extends over 15 amino acids. Germline CDR1 SGHNT, CDR2 YYREEE (reference sequence). V was pared by 2 bases and J by 6 bases, with 14 bases between. The CDR3 spells CASSLDRPRAGELFF. DNA for the CDR3: TGTGCCAGCAGCTTAGATCGTCCAAGGGCCGGGGAGCTGTTTTTT. Combining the CDR3 with reference TRBV5-4 and TRBJ2-2 gives the whole variable domain ETGVTQSPTHLIKTRGQQVTLRCSSQSGHNTVSWYQQALGQGPQFIFQYYREEENGRGNFPPRFSGLQFPNYSSELNVNALELDDSALYLCASSLDRPRAGELFFGEGSRLTVL.

This clonotype came up a few times. V is TRBV5-6 and J is TRBJ2-7; D unresolved. Trimming cost V 4 bases and J 0 bases, with 20 bases left between them. The CDR3 has 17 amino acids. Germline-derived CDR1 and CDR2 are SGHDT and YYEEEE. The CDR3 loop is CASSPLRRTTLSYEQYF. The DNA for the CDR3 is TGTGCCAGCAGCCCCCTCAGGCGGACGACCCTCTCCTACGAGCAGTACTTC.

Ten or more counts support this clonotype. The chain is built from TRBV12-3 or TRBV12-4 and TRBJ1-1, with a weak D call TRBD1 (6 bases). Trimming stripped 5 bases from V and 2 bases from J, with 12 bases between. CDR3 length equals 14 residues. Here the CDR3 reads CASSTGTLNTEAFF. The DNA of the CDR3 is TGTGCCAGCAGTACCGGGACACTTAACACTGAAGCTTTCTTT.

This rearrangement joins TRBV12-3 or TRBV12-4 to TRBJ2-1; 10 bases fit TRBD2. Trimming at V came to 2 bases and at J to 8 bases, leaving 6 bases not matched to a gene. There are 15 residues in the CDR3. CDR3 DNA sequence: TGTGCCAGCAGTTTAAGTACTAGCGGGACGTATGAGCAGTTCTTC. Translating it yields CASSLSTSGTYEQFF.

V usage is TRBV4-3 and J usage is TRBJ2-1, with 14 bases fitting TRBD2. Losses at the gene ends were 4 bases for V and 5 bases for J; bases not matched to a gene: 7. There are 17 residues in the CDR3. CDR1 and CDR2 (germline): LGHNA, YSLEER. CDR3 sequence reads: CASSLRLAGGQNNEQFF. CDR3 nucleotides: TGCGCCAGCAGCCTTCGACTAGCGGGAGGGCAGAACAATGAGCAGTTCTTC.

The table lists this clonotype with a few counts. This chain joins TRBV20-1 and TRBJ2-4; unclear D gene. The CDR3 runs 15 residues. V dropped 2 bases and J dropped 7 bases, with 18 bases sitting between them. Per the germline V gene, CDR1 is DFQATT and CDR2 is SNEGSKA (reference sequence). Written as DNA, the CDR3 is TGCAGTGCTAGAAGGCTCGACTCTGCCCCCAACATTCAGTACTTC. Translated: CSARRLDSAPNIQYF.

This clonotype was seen only a few times. The CDR3 sequence: CASSLRTGRNTEAFF. CDR3 nucleotides: TGTGCCAGCAGCCTTCGGACAGGGCGTAACACTGAAGCTTTCTTT. The chain combines TRBV14 with TRBJ1-1; 8 bases fit TRBD1. This CDR3 has 15 amino acids. J lost 2 bases, V lost 4 bases, and 6 bases had no gene match. Germline V lookup: CDR1 SGHDN, CDR2 FVKESK.

J is TRBJ2-3 and V is TRBV19; 10 positions agree with TRBD2. The CDR3 runs 15 residues. Trimming took 4 bases from V and 4 from J; bases not matched to a gene: 5. Germline lookup yields CDR1 LNHDA and CDR2 SQIVND (reference sequence). The CDR3 region is CASSTASGRSDTQYF. The CDR3 DNA reads as TGTGCCAGTAGTACCGCTAGCGGGAGATCAGATACGCAGTATTTT.

This chain uses TRBV5-1 with TRBJ2-5; TRBD1 or TRBD2 may be the D gene (5 bases each). V was cut by 4 bases and J by 5 bases, with 12 bases left in between. The CDR3 covers 13 residues. Germline V lookup: CDR1 SGHRS, CDR2 YFSETQ. CDR3 residues: CASSPGEGETQYF. The CDR3 DNA follows: TGCGCCAGCAGCCCTGGAGAGGGGGAGACCCAGTACTTC.

This clonotype was seen only a few times. J is TRBJ2-7 and V is TRBV28, with a possible D match to TRBD2 (6 bases). This CDR3 spans 15 amino acids. CDR1 MDHEN and CDR2 SYDVKM come from the germline V gene. The V and J ends lost 3 bases and 0 bases respectively, with 12 bases between them. CDR3 residues: CASSLPGTPSYEQYF. CDR3 sequence (DNA): TGTGCCAGCAGTTTGCCTGGGACTCCCTCCTACGAGCAGTACTTC.

Comment on this clonotype: The junction and the germline gene differ at one end; a read error may be behind it. This chain joins TRBV7-7 and TRBJ2-7; unclear D gene. CDR1 is SSHAT, CDR2 FNYEAQ, per germline (reference sequence). This CDR3 has 14 residues. The CDR3 coding sequence is TGTGCTAGCAGCCCGGTTGCCGAAAACTACGAGCAGTACTTC. It encodes CASSPVAENYEQYF.

This clonotype showed up just a few times. In DNA, the CDR3 is TGTGCCAGCTCGGACAGGCGGGATCAGCCCCAGCATTTT. Amino acids: CASSDRRDQPQHF. The rearrangement joins TRBV18 to TRBJ1-5; 7 positions match TRBD1. This CDR3 contains 13 residues. Germline V gene sequence: CDR1 KGHSH, CDR2 LQKENI. Trimming at V came to 6 bases and at J to 5 bases, leaving 4 bases not matched to a gene.

This clonotype has a handful of counts. V usage is TRBV4-1 and J usage is TRBJ1-6, with TRBD1 identical over 11 bases. Germline CDR1 is MGHRA and CDR2 is YSYEKL. This CDR3 comprises 16 residues. J lost 8 bases, V lost 4 bases, and 7 bases had no gene match. In nucleotides, the CDR3 is TGCGCCAGCAGCCCCGCCGGGACAGGGGGACATTCACCCCTCCACTTT. It yields the protein CASSPAGTGGHSPLHF.

This clonotype is medium-sized in the sample. This chain joins TRBV11-2 and TRBJ2-5, with D perhaps matching TRBD1 (6 bases). The CDR3 spans 13 residues. Germline V gene lookup returns CDR1 SGHAT and CDR2 FQNNGV. V lost 3 bases, J lost 9 bases, and 14 bases lay in between. The CDR3, as DNA: TGTGCCAGCAGCTTTGGACAGAGTGAGTCCCAGTACTTC. Translating gives CASSFGQSESQYF.

Only a few counts were recorded for this clonotype. The genes are TRBV7-3 and TRBJ1-1; D gene unclear. The CDR3 extends over 15 amino acids. V was trimmed by 3 bases and J by 0 bases, leaving 11 bases between them. From germline, CDR1 is SGHTA and CDR2 FQGTGA. The CDR3 nucleotides are TGTGCCAGCAGCTTGTACGGAGCCATGAACACTGAAGCTTTCTTT. It encodes CASSLYGAMNTEAFF.

This chain joins TRBV5-5 and TRBJ2-1; D is uncertain. In germline, CDR1 is SGHKS, CDR2 YYEKEE (reference sequence). Trimming cost V 4 bases and J 6 bases, with 20 bases left between them. The CDR3 spans 16 residues. CDR3: CASSPNRLPWGNEQFF. CDR3 nucleotides: TGTGCCAGCAGCCCTAATCGCCTCCCCTGGGGCAATGAGCAGTTCTTC.

In its sample, this clonotype was seen many times. The chain has TRBV11-2 and TRBJ2-5; D may match TRBD1 or TRBD2 (6 bases each). The V end was cut by 1 base, the J end by 7 bases, with 19 bases between. Germline values: CDR1 SGHAT, CDR2 FQNNGV. The CDR3 sequence is 16 residues long. This chain's CDR3 is CASSLARGPIGSTQYF. The CDR3 nucleotides read TGTGCCAGCAGCTTAGCTCGGGGGCCTATCGGGTCGACCCAGTACTTC.

This rearrangement joins TRBV28 to TRBJ1-1; D might be TRBD1 (5 bases). Trimming pared 5 bases from V and 0 bases from J, leaving 10 bases between. Per germline, CDR1 MDHEN and CDR2 SYDVKM. This CDR3 contains 14 residues. The CDR3: CASSLDSMNTEAFF. The CDR3 region has the DNA TGTGCCAGCAGTCTCGACAGCATGAACACTGAAGCTTTCTTT.

The sample holds many counts of this clonotype. This chain connects TRBV6-6 to TRBJ2-7; D is perhaps TRBD2 (6 bases). Trimming stripped 2 bases from V and 0 bases from J, with 8 bases between. Germline-derived CDR1 and CDR2 are MNHNY and SVGAGI (reference sequence). This CDR3 is built from 14 residues. CDR3 sequence reads: CASSYGTFSYEQYF. CDR3 sequence (DNA): TGTGCCAGCAGTTACGGGACTTTCTCCTACGAGCAGTACTTC.

This clonotype came up many times. The V call is TRBV6-1, the J call TRBJ1-5; 8 positions agree with TRBD1. V lost 4 bases to trimming and J lost 4 bases; unmatched junction nucleotides: 9. Germline CDR1 is MNHNS and CDR2 is SASEGT. This CDR3 contains 16 residues. The CDR3 nucleotides read TGTGCCAGCAGTGCCGACCGGGACAGGCCTAATCAGCCCCAGCATTTT. This encodes CASSADRDRPNQPQHF.